The next 31 T cell receptor beta chains were all read from a single sample in a study of blood T cell repertoires in COVID-19. TCRdb's copy holds only in-frame clones and misses some; the assay was immunoSEQ multiplex PCR. The sample has about 120,000 clones, about 82% seen once. Sequenced: peripheral blood. These receptors all stem from a man between 60 and 75 years old with active or convalescent COVID-19.

This chain links TRBV24-1 with TRBJ1-2; the match to TRBD1 covers 8 bases. The CDR3 has 17 residues. Looked up from germline, CDR1 is KGHDR and CDR2 is SFDVKD. The J segment lost 8 bases and the V segment lost 3 bases, leaving 16 bases of the junction unmatched. The CDR3, as DNA: TGTGCCACCAGTGATCACCCGGGGACAGGCAGCGGTGGGGGCTACACCTTC. Its translation: CATSDHPGTGSGGGYTF.

The J gene is TRBJ2-5, the V gene TRBV30; D is ambiguous. V was pared by 4 bases and J by 5 bases, with 20 bases between. Germline assignment: CDR1 GTSNPN and CDR2 SVGIG (reference sequence). This CDR3 contains 15 residues. This chain's CDR3 is CAWTLSYEPRETQYF. The CDR3 nucleotides are TGTGCCTGGACACTATCTTACGAACCCCGGGAGACCCAGTACTTC.

This clone was observed a handful of times. This chain links TRBV7-2 with TRBJ1-1, with D perhaps TRBD1 (5 bases). This CDR3 has 13 residues. Germline CDR1 and CDR2: SGHTA and FQGNSA. V dropped 3 bases and J dropped 7 bases, with 12 bases sitting between them. CDR3 in amino acids: CASSLGWGGEAFF. CDR3 bases: TGTGCCAGCAGCTTGGGTTGGGGCGGTGAAGCTTTCTTT.

This clone was found once. J is TRBJ2-5 and V is TRBV5-1, with D tentatively TRBD1 (6 bases). The CDR3 sequence is 14 residues long. Trimming pared 2 bases from V and 0 bases from J, leaving 8 bases between. Per the germline V gene, CDR1 is SGHRS and CDR2 is YFSETQ. Written as DNA, the CDR3 is TGCGCCAGCAGCTTTTGGGGGCACCAAGAGACCCAGTACTTC. It yields the protein CASSFWGHQETQYF.

A word on this clone: The identical CDR3 is also encoded by other nucleotide sequences in the sample. The gene calls are TRBV7-8 and TRBJ2-5; 7 bases line up with TRBD1. The CDR3 has 13 amino acids. V lost 4 bases and J lost 3; bases outside the gene matches: 2. Germline lookup yields CDR1 SGHVS and CDR2 FQNEAQ. The CDR3 here is CASSSGQEETQYF. The CDR3 region has the DNA TGTGCCAGCAGCTCCGGACAGGAAGAGACCCAGTACTTC.

This clone was counted a single time. This chain uses TRBV28 with TRBJ2-7; D is uncertain. The CDR3 loop spans 16 amino acids. The V gene's germline CDR1 is MDHEN and CDR2 SYDVKM. V was pared by 5 bases and J by 3 bases, with 20 bases between. In DNA, the CDR3 is TGTGCCAGCAGTCCGCCGGAGCCTAGTCGGAGCTACGAGCAGTACTTC. Translated, it gives CASSPPEPSRSYEQYF.

The rearrangement joins TRBV10-3 to TRBJ2-3, with D perhaps matching TRBD1 (7 bases). This CDR3 comprises 14 residues. The germline CDR1 and CDR2 sequences are ENHRY and SYGVKD. Trimming removed 8 bases from V and 4 bases from J, with 16 bases in between. Written as DNA, the CDR3 is TGTGCCATCGGCGGGACAGCCGGCGCAGATACGCAGTATTTT. As protein: CAIGGTAGADTQYF.

The count of this clone is one. V is TRBV5-1 and J is TRBJ2-2, with D unresolved. The CDR3 loop spans 15 amino acids. Germline V lookup: CDR1 SGHRS, CDR2 YFSETQ. The germline V and J ends were trimmed by 2 bases and 4 bases, with 12 bases remaining between them. This CDR3 is CASSFGDSGTGELFF. The DNA of the CDR3 is TGCGCCAGCAGCTTCGGAGATTCGGGCACCGGGGAGCTGTTTTTT.

The gene calls are TRBV3-1 (or the pseudogene TRBV3-2) and TRBJ2-7; a weak D match, TRBD1 (6 bases). Per the germline V gene, CDR1 is LGHDT and CDR2 is YNNKEL (reference sequence). Between the trimmed V and J ends, which lost 4 bases and 8 bases, there was a span of 21 bases. This CDR3 has 15 amino acids. CDR3 residues: CASSPEQGRTSQQYF. As DNA, the CDR3 is TGTGCCAGCAGCCCTGAACAGGGCCGAACGTCCCAGCAGTACTTC.

The chain employs TRBV28 and TRBJ2-7, with D perhaps matching TRBD1 (5 bases). The germline V and J ends were trimmed by 2 bases and 1 base, with 12 bases remaining between them. This CDR3 has 15 residues. CDR1 is MDHEN, CDR2 SYDVKM, per germline. The CDR3 region has the DNA TGTGCCAGCAGTTTACTTGTAGGACAATCCTACGAGCAGTACTTC. Translating gives CASSLLVGQSYEQYF.

The rearrangement uses TRBV12-3 or TRBV12-4 and TRBJ2-1; 7 nucleotides align to TRBD2. This CDR3 region has 13 residues. V shed 4 bases and J 10 bases; nucleotides not matched to a gene: 7. The CDR3 DNA sequence: TGTGCCAGCAGTTCAACCGGGACTACCGAGCAGTTCTTC. Residues: CASSSTGTTEQFF.

This chain connects TRBV19 to TRBJ2-7; 11 bases are shared with TRBD2. V dropped 5 bases and J dropped 2; count of bases not matched to a gene: 8. The CDR3 has 16 amino acids. The germline V gene encodes CDR1 LNHDA and CDR2 SQIVND (reference sequence). This CDR3 reads CASSPRTSGSPYEQYF. The CDR3, as DNA: TGTGCCAGTAGTCCCCGAACTAGCGGGAGTCCCTACGAGCAGTACTTC.

The chain has TRBV7-9 and TRBJ1-2; D is undetermined. CDR1 and CDR2 (germline): SEHNR, FQNEAQ (reference sequence). V was pared by 1 base and J by 5 bases, with 5 bases between. CDR3 length: 12 amino acids. This CDR3 is CASSLDAYGYTF. The DNA of the CDR3 is TGTGCCAGCAGCTTAGACGCGTATGGCTACACCTTC. Complete variable domain (other parts from reference TRBV7-9 and TRBJ1-2): DTGVSQNPRHKITKRGQNVTFRCDPISEHNRLYWYRQTLGQGPEFLTYFQNEAQLEKSRLLSDRFSAERPKGSFSTLEIQRTEQGDSAMYLCASSLDAYGYTFGSGTRLTVV.

This sequence joins TRBV7-2 and TRBJ2-3, with 8 positions matching TRBD1. CDR3 size: 15 residues. The ends lost 3 bases at V and 3 bases at J; junction bases unmatched: 5. The germline V gene encodes CDR1 SGHTA and CDR2 FQGNSA. CDR3 residues: CASSLTGDETDTQYF. CDR3 bases: TGTGCCAGCAGCTTGACAGGGGATGAGACAGATACGCAGTATTTT.

CDR3: CASSKQRNTEAFF. The CDR3 bases are TGTGCCAGCAGCAAACAGAGGAACACTGAAGCTTTCTTT. The genes are TRBV11-3 and TRBJ1-1; no reliable D call. Germline loops: CDR1 SGHNT, CDR2 YENEEA. The V gene lost 5 bases and the J gene lost 1 base, with 8 bases spanning the gap. The CDR3 runs to 13 residues.

The V gene is TRBV5-6, the J gene TRBJ2-7, with TRBD1 identical over 8 bases. The CDR3 extends over 17 amino acids. Germline V gene data show CDR1 as SGHDT and CDR2 as YYEEEE. With 3 bases clipped from V and 6 bases from J, the junction kept 17 bases outside the gene matches. For the CDR3, the DNA is TGTGCCAGCAGCTGGGGCTCCAGGGGGCGCGAGGGGGCCGAGCAGTACTTC. It specifies CASSWGSRGREGAEQYF.

The gene calls are TRBV7-6 and TRBJ2-1, with 9 bases aligning to TRBD2. The V and J ends lost 5 bases and 2 bases, in that order; junction bases with no gene match: 4. CDR3 size: 15 residues. Germline lookup yields CDR1 SGHVS and CDR2 FNYEAQ. The chain's CDR3 is CASSPSSGTYNEQFF. CDR3 bases: TGTGCCAGCAGCCCATCTAGCGGGACCTACAATGAGCAGTTCTTC.

This sequence joins TRBV7-2 and TRBJ2-1, with 7 bases fitting TRBD2. The V and J ends lost 0 bases and 7 bases, in that order; junction bases with no gene match: 3. Germline V gene lookup returns CDR1 SGHTA and CDR2 FQGNSA. This CDR3 region has 14 residues. DNA for the CDR3: TGTGCCAGCAGCTTAGCGGCGGGGGTTAATGAGCAGTTCTTC. Amino acid sequence: CASSLAAGVNEQFF.

This chain connects TRBV7-3 to TRBJ2-7; 7 nucleotides line up with TRBD2. Germline V gene sequence: CDR1 SGHTA, CDR2 FQGTGA. With V trimmed by 6 bases and J by 7 bases, 9 bases remained unmatched. CDR3 size: 13 residues. The CDR3 loop reads CASSHGGSGEQYF. Written as DNA, the CDR3 is TGTGCCAGCAGTCACGGCGGGAGCGGTGAGCAGTACTTC. Full variable domain (remainder filled in from reference TRBV7-3 and TRBJ2-7): GAGVSQTPSNKVTEKGKYVELRCDPISGHTALYWYRQSLGQGPEFLIYFQGTGAADDSGLPNDRFFAVRPEGSVSTLKIQRTERGDSAVYLCASSHGGSGEQYFGPGTRLTVT.

This clone is a singleton in its sample. CDR3 residues: CASSYFNRPYEQYF. The CDR3 nucleotides read TGTGCCAGCAGTTACTTCAACAGACCCTACGAGCAGTACTTC. The chain is built from TRBV6-5 and TRBJ2-7; D ambiguous. Germline CDR1 and CDR2: MNHEY and SVGAGI. Trimming pared 1 base from V and 2 bases from J, leaving 9 bases between. The CDR3 loop spans 14 amino acids.

The table lists this clone with a few counts. This chain connects TRBV5-1 to TRBJ2-1; D is ambiguous. V shed 4 bases and J shed 6 bases, with 17 bases lying between them. Germline CDR1 is SGHRS and CDR2 is YFSETQ. The CDR3 spans 15 residues. CDR3 coding DNA: TGCGCCAGCAGCGGTCCCGACACGGCCCTCAATGAGCAGTTCTTC. It yields the protein CASSGPDTALNEQFF.

This clone was counted a few times. The chain employs TRBV28 and TRBJ2-2; 7 bases match TRBD2. The CDR3 length is 16 residues. The germline V gene has CDR1 MDHEN and CDR2 SYDVKM. The ends lost 3 bases at V and 3 bases at J; junction bases unmatched: 7. In DNA, the CDR3 is TGTGCCAGCAGTTTGGCGGGAGAGGCGGACACCGGGGAGCTGTTTTTT. Residues: CASSLAGEADTGELFF.

Only one count was recorded for this clone. V and J are TRBV7-8 and TRBJ2-7; D is perhaps TRBD1 (6 bases). Trimming removed 3 bases at V and 3 bases at J, with 12 bases between. The CDR3 has 14 residues. The germline CDR1 and CDR2 sequences are SGHVS and FQNEAQ. The CDR3 DNA sequence: TGTGCCAGCAGCTTCCGGACAGTCCTCTACGAGCAGTACTTC. It codes for CASSFRTVLYEQYF. Filled out from reference TRBV7-8 and TRBJ2-7, the complete variable domain reads GAGVSQSPRYKVAKRGQDVALRCDPISGHVSLFWYQQALGQGPEFLTYFQNEAQLDKSGLPSDRFFAERPEGSVSTLKIQRTQQEDSAVYLCASSFRTVLYEQYFGPGTRLTVT.

The chain uses TRBV28 and TRBJ1-3; D not resolved. Germline CDR1 is MDHEN and CDR2 is SYDVKM. This CDR3 comprises 15 residues. V was trimmed by 2 bases and J by 4 bases, leaving 12 bases between them. The CDR3 sequence is CASSLQFAGGNTIYF. DNA of the CDR3: TGTGCCAGCAGTTTACAGTTCGCGGGGGGAAACACCATATATTTT.

The chain uses TRBV19 and TRBJ1-1; 7 bases line up with TRBD1. CDR3 size: 13 residues. Trimming removed 6 bases from V and 4 bases from J; junction bases left unmatched: 5. Germline CDR1 and CDR2: LNHDA and SQIVND (reference sequence). CDR3: CASSYRGSTEAFF. In DNA form, the CDR3 reads TGTGCCAGTAGCTACAGGGGTTCCACTGAAGCTTTCTTT.

This chain uses TRBV5-1 with TRBJ2-7, with 8 bases identical to TRBD1. V gave up 4 bases and J gave up 6 bases; unmatched junction bases: 3. The CDR3 runs to 12 residues. Per germline, CDR1 SGHRS and CDR2 YFSETQ. CDR3: CASSRQGSEQYF. The CDR3 DNA reads TGCGCCAGCAGCCGACAGGGGTCCGAGCAGTACTTC.

The rearrangement joins TRBV12-3 or TRBV12-4 to TRBJ1-2; D perhaps matches TRBD1 (6 bases). This CDR3 comprises 13 residues. V was pared by 3 bases and J by 8 bases, with 13 bases between. CDR3 sequence: CASSFRTVGGYTF. The CDR3 DNA reads as TGTGCCAGCAGTTTCCGGACAGTAGGAGGCTACACCTTC.

CDR3 in amino acids: CASTPTVSTDTQYF. For the CDR3, the DNA is TGTGCCAGCACACCGACAGTTAGCACAGATACGCAGTATTTT. The chain uses TRBV7-3 and TRBJ2-3; a possible D gene is TRBD1 (5 bases). Trimming stripped 7 bases from V and 0 bases from J, with 11 bases between. This CDR3 comprises 14 residues. Germline CDR1 reads SGHTA; CDR2 reads FQGTGA.

The gene calls are TRBV28 and TRBJ2-5; perhaps TRBD2 as D (6 bases). The CDR3 length is 16 residues. CDR1 is MDHEN, CDR2 SYDVKM, per germline. Deletions cut 2 bases from V and 3 bases from J, with 16 bases between. The CDR3 region is CASSLRYGLQKETQYF. CDR3 in DNA: TGTGCCAGCAGTTTACGCTATGGACTACAGAAAGAGACCCAGTACTTC. The full variable domain, its missing parts supplied by reference TRBV28 and TRBJ2-5, is DVKVTQSSRYLVKRTGEKVFLECVQDMDHENMFWYRQDPGLGLRLIYFSYDVKMKEKGDIPEGYSVSREKKERFSLILESASTNQTSMYLCASSLRYGLQKETQYFGPGTRLLVL.

The CDR3 DNA is TGCGCCAGCAGCCCGTACGGACAGCAAGAGACCCAGTACTTC. This gives the protein CASSPYGQQETQYF. The chain is built from TRBV5-1 and TRBJ2-5; a weak D match, TRBD1 (6 bases). Between the trimmed V and J ends, which lost 4 bases and 2 bases, there was a span of 12 bases. CDR1 and CDR2 from the germline V gene are SGHRS and YFSETQ. The CDR3 runs 14 residues. Combining the CDR3 with reference TRBV5-1 and TRBJ2-5 gives the whole variable domain KAGVTQTPRYLIKTRGQQVTLSCSPISGHRSVSWYQQTPGQGLQFLFEYFSETQRNKGNFPGRFSGRQFSNSRSEMNVSTLELGDSALYLCASSPYGQQETQYFGPGTRLLVL.

This clone was recorded only once. The V and J genes are TRBV2 and TRBJ2-1; no clear D gene. Germline loops: CDR1 SNHLY, CDR2 FYNNEI. Trimming pared 2 bases from V and 4 bases from J, leaving 9 bases between. The CDR3 is made up of 14 amino acids. CDR3 in DNA: TGTGCCAGCAGTGAACGGAGTGGGTACAATGAGCAGTTCTTC. Protein: CASSERSGYNEQFF.